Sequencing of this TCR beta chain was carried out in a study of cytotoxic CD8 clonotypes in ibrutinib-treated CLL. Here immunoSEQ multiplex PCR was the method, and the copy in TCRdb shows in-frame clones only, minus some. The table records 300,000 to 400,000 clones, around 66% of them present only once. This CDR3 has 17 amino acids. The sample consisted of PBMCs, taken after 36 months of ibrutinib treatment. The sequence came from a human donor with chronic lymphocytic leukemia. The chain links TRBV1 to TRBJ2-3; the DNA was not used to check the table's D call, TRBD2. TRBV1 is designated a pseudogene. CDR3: CTSSQEWGGGWTDTQYF. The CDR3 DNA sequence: TGCACCAGCAGCCAAGAATGGGGCGGGGGTTGGACAGATACGCAGTATTTT.